This T cell receptor (beta chain) came from a study of blood T cell repertoires in COVID-19. About the research overall: Spain, Italy and the United States supplied samples that represented acute and convalescent COVID-19. In each case, the material was cDNA or gDNA derived from T cells, B-cell-depleted T cells, or PBMCs.

Under the authors' procedure: Quantification of nucleated cells was approximated via reference gene primer amplification. Generated by immunoSEQ multiplex PCR, the TCRdb table keeps only in-frame clones and is missing some. That table supplies the V and J calls and clone size; D and trimming were determined from the DNA. The sample yields around 91,000 clones, 75% to 85% seen once. The count of this clone is one. This receptor was taken from a woman older than 75 with active or convalescent COVID-19. The sequenced sample consisted of peripheral blood.

The CDR3 loop reads CASSSTGKGETQYF. In DNA, the CDR3 is TGTGCCAGCAGCTCGACAGGAAAGGGAGAGACCCAGTACTTC. The V and J genes are TRBV7-8 and TRBJ2-5; D is possibly TRBD1 (6 bases). The CDR3 extends over 14 amino acids. Trimming took off 4 bases at V and 4 bases at J, with 13 bases between the two ends. Germline CDR1 reads SGHVS; CDR2 reads FQNEAQ.